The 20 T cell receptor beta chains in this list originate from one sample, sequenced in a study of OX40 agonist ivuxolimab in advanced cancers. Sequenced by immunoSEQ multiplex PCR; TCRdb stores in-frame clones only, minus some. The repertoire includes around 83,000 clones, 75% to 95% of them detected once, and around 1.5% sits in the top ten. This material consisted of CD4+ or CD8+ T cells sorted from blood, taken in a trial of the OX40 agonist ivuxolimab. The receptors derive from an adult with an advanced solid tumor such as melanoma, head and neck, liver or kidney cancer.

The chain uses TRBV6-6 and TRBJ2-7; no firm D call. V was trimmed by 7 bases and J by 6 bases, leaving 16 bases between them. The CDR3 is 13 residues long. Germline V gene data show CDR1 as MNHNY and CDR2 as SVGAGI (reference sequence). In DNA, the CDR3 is TGTGCCAGCACCGAACTCGAGCGCGGCGAGCAGTACTTC. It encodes CASTELERGEQYF.

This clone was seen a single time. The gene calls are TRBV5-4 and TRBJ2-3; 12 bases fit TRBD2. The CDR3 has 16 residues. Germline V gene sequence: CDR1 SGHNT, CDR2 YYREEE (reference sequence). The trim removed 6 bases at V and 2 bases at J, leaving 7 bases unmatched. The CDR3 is CASTKTSGGSTDTQYF. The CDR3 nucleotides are TGTGCCAGCACGAAGACTAGCGGGGGATCCACAGATACGCAGTATTTT.

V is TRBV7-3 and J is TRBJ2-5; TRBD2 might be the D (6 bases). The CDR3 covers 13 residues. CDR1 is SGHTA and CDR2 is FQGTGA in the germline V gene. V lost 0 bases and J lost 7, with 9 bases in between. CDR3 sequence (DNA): TGTGCCAGCAGCTTAACGATGCGGGGGACCCAGTACTTC. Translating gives CASSLTMRGTQYF.

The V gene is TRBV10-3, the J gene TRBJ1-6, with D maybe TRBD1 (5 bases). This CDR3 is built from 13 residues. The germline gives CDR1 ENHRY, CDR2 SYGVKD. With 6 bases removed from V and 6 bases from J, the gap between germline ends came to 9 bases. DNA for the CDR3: TGTGCCATCAGGGGGGACCTTAATTCACCCCTCCACTTT. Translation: CAIRGDLNSPLHF.

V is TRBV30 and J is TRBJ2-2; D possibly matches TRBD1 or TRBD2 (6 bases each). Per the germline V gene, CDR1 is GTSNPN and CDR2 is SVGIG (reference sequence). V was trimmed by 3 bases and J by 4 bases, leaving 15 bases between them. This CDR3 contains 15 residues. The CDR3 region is CAWRGVGGPTGELFF. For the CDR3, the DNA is TGTGCCTGGAGGGGGGTCGGGGGCCCCACCGGGGAGCTGTTTTTT.

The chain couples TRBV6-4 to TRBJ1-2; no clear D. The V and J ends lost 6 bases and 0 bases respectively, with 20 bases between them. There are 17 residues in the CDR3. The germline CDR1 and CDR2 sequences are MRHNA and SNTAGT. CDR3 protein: CASSKEGGKTSNYGYTF. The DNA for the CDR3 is TGTGCCAGCAGCAAAGAGGGAGGGAAGACCTCTAACTATGGCTACACCTTC.

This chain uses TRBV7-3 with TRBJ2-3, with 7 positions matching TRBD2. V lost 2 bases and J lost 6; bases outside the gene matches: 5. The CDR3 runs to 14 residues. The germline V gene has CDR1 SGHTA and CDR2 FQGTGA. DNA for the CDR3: TGTGCCAGCAGCTTATTCGCGGGAGCGGATACGCAGTATTTT. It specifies CASSLFAGADTQYF.

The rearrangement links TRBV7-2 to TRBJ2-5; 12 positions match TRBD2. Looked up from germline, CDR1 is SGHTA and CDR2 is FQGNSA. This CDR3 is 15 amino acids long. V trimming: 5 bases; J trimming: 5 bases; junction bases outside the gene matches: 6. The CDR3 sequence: CASSQTSGSWETQYF. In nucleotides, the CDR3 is TGTGCCAGCAGCCAGACTAGCGGGAGTTGGGAGACCCAGTACTTC.

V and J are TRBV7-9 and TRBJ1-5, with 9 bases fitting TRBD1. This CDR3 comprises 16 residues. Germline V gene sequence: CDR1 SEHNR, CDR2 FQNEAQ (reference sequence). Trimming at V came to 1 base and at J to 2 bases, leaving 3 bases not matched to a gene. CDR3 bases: TGTGCCAGCAGCTTAGTGAGACAGGGGGGCAATCAGCCCCAGCATTTT. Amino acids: CASSLVRQGGNQPQHF.

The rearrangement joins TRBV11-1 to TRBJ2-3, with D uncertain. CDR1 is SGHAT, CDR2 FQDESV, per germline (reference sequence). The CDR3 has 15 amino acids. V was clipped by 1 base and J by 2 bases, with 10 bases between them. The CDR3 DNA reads TGTGCCAGCAGCTTAGGGACGACTCCCACAGATACGCAGTATTTT. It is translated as CASSLGTTPTDTQYF.

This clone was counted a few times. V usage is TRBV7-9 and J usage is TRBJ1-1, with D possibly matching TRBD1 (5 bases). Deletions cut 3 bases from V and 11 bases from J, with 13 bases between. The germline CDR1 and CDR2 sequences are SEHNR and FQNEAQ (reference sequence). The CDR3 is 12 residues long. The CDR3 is CASSFSGGEAFF. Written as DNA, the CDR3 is TGTGCCAGCAGCTTCTCCGGGGGGGAGGCTTTCTTT.

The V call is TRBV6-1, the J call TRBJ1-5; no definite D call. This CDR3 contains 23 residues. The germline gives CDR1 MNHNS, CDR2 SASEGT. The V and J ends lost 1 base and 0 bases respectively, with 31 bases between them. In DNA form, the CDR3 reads TGTGCCAGCAGTGAAGTAATCAAAAACGTTGTGGACCCGGGATACCATAGCAATCAGCCCCAGCATTTT. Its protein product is CASSEVIKNVVDPGYHSNQPQHF.

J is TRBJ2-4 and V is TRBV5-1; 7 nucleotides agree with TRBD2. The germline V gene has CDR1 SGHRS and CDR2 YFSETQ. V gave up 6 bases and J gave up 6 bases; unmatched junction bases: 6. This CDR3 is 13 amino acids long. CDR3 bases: TGCGCCAGCAACCCCGGGGAGGGAAACATTCAGTACTTC. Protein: CASNPGEGNIQYF.

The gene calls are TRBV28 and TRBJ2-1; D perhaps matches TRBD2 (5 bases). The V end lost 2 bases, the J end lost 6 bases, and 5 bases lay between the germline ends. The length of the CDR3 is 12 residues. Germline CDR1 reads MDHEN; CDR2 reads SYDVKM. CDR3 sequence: CASSLGSNEQFF. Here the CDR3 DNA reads TGTGCCAGCAGTTTAGGGAGCAATGAGCAGTTCTTC.

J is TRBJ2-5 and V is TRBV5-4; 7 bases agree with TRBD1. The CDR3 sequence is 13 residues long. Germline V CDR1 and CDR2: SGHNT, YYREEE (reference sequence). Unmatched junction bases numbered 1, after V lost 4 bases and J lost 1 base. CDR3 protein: CASSRDSQETQYF. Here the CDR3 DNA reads TGTGCCAGCAGCCGGGACAGCCAAGAGACCCAGTACTTC.

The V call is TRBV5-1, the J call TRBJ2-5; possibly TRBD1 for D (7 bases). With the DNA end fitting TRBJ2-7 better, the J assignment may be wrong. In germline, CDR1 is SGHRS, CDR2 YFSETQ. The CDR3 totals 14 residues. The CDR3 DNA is TGCGCCAGCAGCTTGAGCAGGGGGGCCTACGAGCAGTACTTC. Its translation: CASSLSRGAYEQYF.

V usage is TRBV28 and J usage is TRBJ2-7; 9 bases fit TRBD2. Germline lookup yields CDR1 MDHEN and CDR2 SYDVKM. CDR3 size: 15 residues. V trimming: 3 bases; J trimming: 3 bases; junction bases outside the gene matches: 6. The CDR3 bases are TGTGCCAGCAGTTTGCACCTAGCGGGAAACTACGAGCAGTACTTC. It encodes CASSLHLAGNYEQYF.

CDR3 DNA sequence: TGCGCCAGCAGCTTGGTTGGTAGCGGGACAAACGAGCAGTACTTC. This translates into CASSLVGSGTNEQYF. The gene calls are TRBV5-1 and TRBJ2-7; 8 nucleotides align to TRBD2. V trimming: 0 bases; J trimming: 5 bases; junction bases outside the gene matches: 7. The CDR3 is 15 residues long. In germline, CDR1 is SGHRS, CDR2 YFSETQ. The entire variable domain, with the rest obtained from reference TRBV5-1 and TRBJ2-7, is as follows: KAGVTQTPRYLIKTRGQQVTLSCSPISGHRSVSWYQQTPGQGLQFLFEYFSETQRNKGNFPGRFSGRQFSNSRSEMNVSTLELGDSALYLCASSLVGSGTNEQYFGPGTRLTVT.

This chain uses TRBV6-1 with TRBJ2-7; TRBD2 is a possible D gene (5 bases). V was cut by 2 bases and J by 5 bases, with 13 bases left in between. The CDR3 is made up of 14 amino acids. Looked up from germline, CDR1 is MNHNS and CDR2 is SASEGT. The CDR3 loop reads CASSERGHWDEQYF. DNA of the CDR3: TGTGCCAGCAGTGAAAGAGGGCACTGGGACGAGCAGTACTTC.

The CDR3 nucleotides are TGTGCCAGCAGCCAAGTTAGTCCTAGCACAAACATTCAGTACTTC. Translation: CASSQVSPSTNIQYF. The genes are TRBV4-2 and TRBJ2-4; weak D call: TRBD2 (5 bases). The length of the CDR3 is 15 residues. Germline assignment: CDR1 LGHNA and CDR2 YNFKEQ. V dropped 1 base and J dropped 6 bases, with 13 bases sitting between them.